This T cell receptor beta chain was recovered during a study of low-dose radiotherapy and immunotherapy resistance in tumors. Covering alpha and beta chains, TRAV- and TRBV-specific primers were used for the first-strand cDNA. Amplification of TCRs used a constant-region primer and V-primer adapter for about 19 PCR cycles. TCRdb re-called the reads through MiXCR, storing one row per CDR3 protein. The table has 65,000 to 85,000 distinct CDR3 sequences, 15% to 20% seen once. Time point denoted: after trial treatment. As for treatment: LDRT plus nivolumab, ipilimumab, low-dose cyclophosphamide and aspirin (RACIN trial). This material consisted of PBMCs, taken after low-dose radiotherapy plus immunotherapy. The receptor was derived from a male donor with prostate cancer.

CDR3 nucleotides: TGTGCCACCGGACAGAGTGGGGATGAGCAGTTCTTC. Its translation: CATGQSGDEQFF. The V gene is TRBV7-9, the J gene TRBJ2-1; a weak D match, TRBD1 (6 bases). Germline V gives CDR1 SEHNR, CDR2 FQNEAQ (reference sequence). The CDR3 totals 12 residues. Trimming shortened V by 10 bases and J by 8 bases, and 15 bases separated the two germline ends.